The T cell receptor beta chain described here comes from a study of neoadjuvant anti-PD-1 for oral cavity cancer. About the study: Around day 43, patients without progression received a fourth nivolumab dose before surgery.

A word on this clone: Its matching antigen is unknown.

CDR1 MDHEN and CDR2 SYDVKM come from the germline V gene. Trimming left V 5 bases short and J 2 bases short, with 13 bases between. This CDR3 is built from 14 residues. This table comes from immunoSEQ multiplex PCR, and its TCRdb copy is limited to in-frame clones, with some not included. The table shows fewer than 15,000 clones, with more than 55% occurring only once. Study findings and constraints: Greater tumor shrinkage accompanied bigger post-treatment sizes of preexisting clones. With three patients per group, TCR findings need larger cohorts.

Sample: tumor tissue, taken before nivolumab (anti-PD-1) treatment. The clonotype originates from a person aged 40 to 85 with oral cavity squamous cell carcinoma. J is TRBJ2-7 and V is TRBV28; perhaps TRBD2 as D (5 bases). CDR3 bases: TGTGCCAGCAGTCCTCGGACTCGACCCTACGAGCAGTACTTC. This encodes CASSPRTRPYEQYF. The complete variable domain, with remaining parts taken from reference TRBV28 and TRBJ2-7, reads DVKVTQSSRYLVKRTGEKVFLECVQDMDHENMFWYRQDPGLGLRLIYFSYDVKMKEKGDIPEGYSVSREKKERFSLILESASTNQTSMYLCASSPRTRPYEQYFGPGTRLTVT.